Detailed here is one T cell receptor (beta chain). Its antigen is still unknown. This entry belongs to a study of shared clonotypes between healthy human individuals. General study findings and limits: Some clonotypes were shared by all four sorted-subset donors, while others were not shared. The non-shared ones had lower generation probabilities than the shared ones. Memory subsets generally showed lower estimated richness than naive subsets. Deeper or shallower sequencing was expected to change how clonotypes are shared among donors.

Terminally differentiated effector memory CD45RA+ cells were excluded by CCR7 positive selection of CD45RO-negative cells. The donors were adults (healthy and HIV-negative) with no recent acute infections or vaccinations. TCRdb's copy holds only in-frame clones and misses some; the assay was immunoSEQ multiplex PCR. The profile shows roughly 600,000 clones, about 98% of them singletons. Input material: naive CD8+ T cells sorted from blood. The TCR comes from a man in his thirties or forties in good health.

Here the CDR3 DNA reads TGTGCCAGCAGCTACCGGACTAGCGGGACCCTCACCGGGGAGCTGTTTTTT. It encodes CASSYRTSGTLTGELFF. The chain links TRBV5-4 to TRBJ2-2, with 12 bases aligning to TRBD2. With V trimmed by 3 bases and J by 4 bases, 7 bases remained unmatched. The CDR3 has 17 amino acids. CDR1 and CDR2 (germline): SGHNT, YYREEE (reference sequence).